Shown below are 26 T cell receptor beta chains from a single sample sequenced in a study of a mutant IDH1 vaccine in newly diagnosed glioma (dated by TCRdb to about 2021). This specimen's time point label, interpreted: week 11, during vaccination. A 20-mer mutant IDH1 peptide at 300 micrograms in Montanide made up each vaccine dose, which was injected subcutaneously together with topical imiquimod. The library was obtained by the immunoSEQ multiplex PCR assay. TCRdb's version of the immuneACCESS table is confined to in-frame rearrangements and falls short of the full clone set. An unresolved V gene accounts for under half of the shortfall where checked; the remainder is of unknown origin. In all, the sample holds 20,000 to 25,000 clones, and roughly 78% of those were seen once. The ten largest clones represent 8% to 10% of the sample. Their target antigens are unknown. The sequences come from PBMCs, collected from a glioma patient whose treatment included an IDH1 peptide vaccine. Receptors were obtained from a man aged 40-49 years with glioma.

The rearrangement uses TRBV7-9 and TRBJ1-2; no clear D gene. The CDR3 length is 14 residues. Trimming stripped 2 bases from V and 6 bases from J, with 13 bases between. Per the germline V gene, CDR1 is SEHNR and CDR2 is FQNEAQ (reference sequence). The DNA of the CDR3 is TGTGCCAGCAGCTTATCCTCCGACACGCATGGCTACACCTTC. As protein: CASSLSSDTHGYTF. The whole variable domain, remainder taken from reference TRBV7-9 and TRBJ1-2, is DTGVSQNPRHKITKRGQNVTFRCDPISEHNRLYWYRQTLGQGPEFLTYFQNEAQLEKSRLLSDRFSAERPKGSFSTLEIQRTEQGDSAMYLCASSLSSDTHGYTFGSGTRLTVV.

This clone is a singleton in its sample. The J gene is TRBJ2-1, the V gene TRBV5-8, with D possibly matching TRBD1 (6 bases). Trimming left V 0 bases short and J 1 base short, with 11 bases between. This CDR3 is built from 16 residues. Germline V gene lookup returns CDR1 SGHTS and CDR2 YDEGEE. Here the CDR3 reads CASSLGTGSSYNEQFF. DNA of the CDR3: TGTGCCAGCAGCTTGGGTACAGGGAGTTCCTACAATGAGCAGTTCTTC.

The J gene is TRBJ2-3, the V gene TRBV4-1; D not resolved. The ends were cut back, 4 bases at V and 6 bases at J, with 8 bases in the middle. CDR1 and CDR2 (germline): MGHRA, YSYEKL. This CDR3 has 12 amino acids. CDR3 protein: CASSPTGDTQYF. In DNA form, the CDR3 reads TGCGCCAGCAGCCCTACTGGGGATACGCAGTATTTT.

This clone came up a few times. V and J are TRBV19 and TRBJ2-5, with TRBD1 identical over 7 bases. V trimming: 4 bases; J trimming: 4 bases; junction bases outside the gene matches: 6. This CDR3 has 14 residues. Germline CDR1 is LNHDA and CDR2 is SQIVND (reference sequence). The CDR3 sequence: CASSKGADRETQYF. The DNA of the CDR3 is TGTGCCAGTAGTAAGGGGGCTGATAGAGAGACCCAGTACTTC.

In regard to this clone: Other DNA variants within this sample encode the same CDR3. This chain joins TRBV15 and TRBJ1-2; maybe TRBD1 (5 bases). CDR1 is LNHNV and CDR2 is YYDKDF in the germline V gene (reference sequence). The CDR3 has 13 residues. The V gene lost 0 bases and the J gene lost 6 bases, with 8 bases spanning the gap. CDR3 coding DNA: TGTGCCACCAGCAGAGAGGAAGGGGATGGCTACACCTTC. Translation gives CATSREEGDGYTF.

This rearrangement joins TRBV2 to TRBJ2-3; TRBD2 might be the D (5 bases). The V end was cut by 4 bases, the J end by 5 bases, with 13 bases between. From germline, CDR1 is SNHLY and CDR2 FYNNEI. CDR3 length equals 14 residues. The CDR3 protein is CASSVLVGQDTQYF. The CDR3 region has the DNA TGTGCCAGCAGTGTACTAGTGGGTCAAGATACGCAGTATTTT.

This chain uses TRBV5-1 with TRBJ1-1, with D uncertain. CDR3 length: 13 amino acids. Germline-derived CDR1 and CDR2 are SGHRS and YFSETQ. V lost 1 base to trimming and J lost 5 bases, with 9 bases between them. The CDR3 reads CASSLSGETEAFF. CDR3 nucleotides: TGCGCCAGCAGCTTGTCCGGGGAAACTGAAGCTTTCTTT.

This chain connects TRBV13 to TRBJ2-7; D may match TRBD1 or TRBD2 (5 bases each). This CDR3 contains 15 residues. Germline V CDR1 and CDR2: PRHDT, FYEKMQ (reference sequence). Trimming shortened V by 5 bases and J by 0 bases, and 14 bases separated the two germline ends. CDR3 nucleotide sequence: TGTGCCAGCAGCACCGGGACGACTAACTCCTACGAGCAGTACTTC. Its translation: CASSTGTTNSYEQYF.

The chain joins TRBV2 to TRBJ2-7, with TRBD2 as a possible D gene (6 bases). The CDR3 is made up of 17 amino acids. Germline V lookup: CDR1 SNHLY, CDR2 FYNNEI. The germline V and J ends were trimmed by 4 bases and 3 bases, with 22 bases remaining between them. In DNA, the CDR3 is TGTGCCAGCAGTGGACTAAAACCCGGGACTTTAAACTACGAGCAGTACGTC. The encoded protein is CASSGLKPGTLNYEQYV.

The chain uses TRBV19 and TRBJ2-2, with D unclear. V was cut by 5 bases and J by 8 bases, with 6 bases left in between. CDR1 and CDR2 from the germline V gene are LNHDA and SQIVND (reference sequence). The CDR3 runs 11 residues. CDR3 nucleotides: TGTGCCAGTAGTCCCAGGGGGGAGCTGTTTTTT. Translation gives CASSPRGELFF.

The chain carries TRBV11-3 and TRBJ1-2; D unresolved. V shed 0 bases and J shed 4 bases, with 6 bases lying between them. Germline CDR1 and CDR2: SGHNT and YENEEA. The CDR3 is 13 amino acids. The DNA for the CDR3 is TGTGCCAGCAGCTTAGACAGGATCTATGGCTACACCTTC. Its protein product is CASSLDRIYGYTF.

This clone has only one observation. The chain combines TRBV5-6 with TRBJ2-7, with D possibly being TRBD1 (6 bases). The germline V gene encodes CDR1 SGHDT and CDR2 YYEEEE. The CDR3 length is 15 residues. Between the trimmed V and J ends, which lost 4 bases and 4 bases, there was a span of 18 bases. CDR3 amino acids: CASSHSETGMYEQYV. Written as DNA, the CDR3 is TGTGCCAGCAGCCACTCGGAAACAGGGATGTACGAGCAGTACGTC.

The chain links TRBV6-5 to TRBJ1-1; no definite D call. The CDR3 contains 11 residues. V was clipped by 8 bases and J by 1 base, with 5 bases between them. CDR1 and CDR2 from the germline V gene are MNHEY and SVGAGI. DNA of the CDR3: TGTGCCAGCGCGGCGAACACTGAAGCTTTCTTT. Protein product: CASAANTEAFF.

The rearrangement links TRBV7-9 to TRBJ1-3; D is undetermined. Trimming removed 1 base at V and 0 bases at J, with 7 bases between. In germline, CDR1 is SEHNR, CDR2 FQNEAQ (reference sequence). The CDR3 consists of 15 residues. This CDR3 reads CASSLDGYSGNTIYF. The CDR3 coding sequence is TGTGCCAGCAGCTTAGACGGCTACTCTGGAAACACCATATATTTT. The whole variable domain, filled in from reference TRBV7-9 and TRBJ1-3, reads DTGVSQNPRHKITKRGQNVTFRCDPISEHNRLYWYRQTLGQGPEFLTYFQNEAQLEKSRLLSDRFSAERPKGSFSTLEIQRTEQGDSAMYLCASSLDGYSGNTIYFGEGSWLTVV.

This clone has a handful of counts. The rearrangement joins TRBV11-3 to TRBJ1-1; unclear D gene. The germline V gene encodes CDR1 SGHNT and CDR2 YENEEA. The V and J ends lost 2 bases and 7 bases respectively, with 14 bases between them. This CDR3 region has 14 residues. The DNA of the CDR3 is TGTGCCAGCAGCTTACTTGGGAAGGAGAGTGAAGCTTTCTTT. Translating gives CASSLLGKESEAFF.

This clone appeared a few times. The chain links TRBV30 to TRBJ2-2; a weak D match, TRBD1 (6 bases). CDR1 is GTSNPN and CDR2 is SVGIG in the germline V gene (reference sequence). CDR3 length equals 14 residues. The ends were cut back, 7 bases at V and 2 bases at J, with 14 bases in the middle. CDR3 amino acids: CAFRGDTNTGELFF. The CDR3 bases are TGTGCCTTCAGAGGGGACACAAACACCGGGGAGCTGTTTTTT.

The chain has TRBV4-1 and TRBJ2-6, with 8 bases that match TRBD1. This CDR3 is 16 amino acids long. Germline trimming cut 9 bases from V and 3 bases from J; bases unmatched to any gene: 10. Germline CDR1 MGHRA, CDR2 YSYEKL. For the CDR3, the DNA is TGCGCCAGTCTAGGGGACAGGCCTAGTGGGGCCAACGTCCTGACTTTC. Amino acid sequence: CASLGDRPSGANVLTF.

The J gene is TRBJ2-7, the V gene TRBV7-2; 7 bases match TRBD1. There are 14 residues in the CDR3. Germline V gives CDR1 SGHTA, CDR2 FQGNSA. J lost 6 bases, V lost 4 bases, and 9 bases had no gene match. CDR3 region: CASSSRTGGLEQYV. The CDR3 DNA is TGTGCCAGCAGCTCCAGGACAGGTGGTCTCGAGCAGTACGTC.

This chain links TRBV15 with TRBJ2-1; D is perhaps TRBD2 (7 bases). With 4 bases removed from V and 12 bases from J, the gap between germline ends came to 37 bases. This CDR3 region has 20 residues. Germline V CDR1 and CDR2: LNHNV, YYDKDF (reference sequence). The CDR3 sequence: CATSTPPRGGGVAGPKGQFF. The CDR3 bases are TGTGCCACCAGCACCCCCCCGCGGGGAGGGGGTGTGGCGGGACCTAAGGGGCAGTTCTTC. Using reference TRBV15 and TRBJ2-1 for the parts outside the CDR3, the full variable domain is DAMVIQNPRYQVTQFGKPVTLSCSQTLNHNVMYWYQQKSSQAPKLLFHYYDKDFNNEADTPDNFQSRRPNTSFCFLDIRSPGLGDTAMYLCATSTPPRGGGVAGPKGQFFGPGTRLTVL.

This chain connects TRBV2 to TRBJ2-6, with D unresolved. Germline CDR1 reads SNHLY; CDR2 reads FYNNEI. V was pared by 11 bases and J by 0 bases, with 8 bases between. CDR3 size: 13 residues. The CDR3 DNA reads as TGTGCCCGCAAGGGCTCTGGGGCCAACGTCCTGACTTTC. It encodes CARKGSGANVLTF.

The chain combines TRBV11-2 with TRBJ2-1, with 8 bases identical to TRBD2. Trimming at V came to 5 bases and at J to 2 bases, leaving 11 bases not matched to a gene. The CDR3 runs to 17 residues. The germline V gene encodes CDR1 SGHAT and CDR2 FQNNGV. CDR3 amino acids: CASSPHASGRPYNEQFF. DNA for the CDR3: TGTGCCAGCAGCCCGCACGCTAGCGGGCGACCCTACAATGAGCAGTTCTTC.

V is TRBV4-1 and J is TRBJ2-6; D may be TRBD2 (6 bases). The V gene's germline CDR1 is MGHRA and CDR2 YSYEKL. Between the trimmed V and J ends, which lost 0 bases and 4 bases, there was a span of 19 bases. The CDR3 extends over 19 amino acids. The CDR3 DNA is TGCGCCAGCAGCCAAGATCGGGGCAGGGAGGACATCGGGGCCAACGTCCTGACTTTC. Translating gives CASSQDRGREDIGANVLTF.

This chain connects TRBV2 to TRBJ1-5; 7 bases match TRBD1. CDR1 and CDR2 (germline): SNHLY, FYNNEI. CDR3 length: 15 amino acids. J lost 5 bases, V lost 8 bases, and 12 bases had no gene match. CDR3 region: CASEGTESGYQPQHF. DNA of the CDR3: TGTGCCAGCGAAGGGACAGAGAGTGGGTATCAGCCCCAGCATTTT. The full variable domain, with the rest looked up from reference TRBV2 and TRBJ1-5, is EPEVTQTPSHQVTQMGQEVILRCVPISNHLYFYWYRQILGQKVEFLVSFYNNEISEKSEIFDDQFSVERPDGSNFTLKIRSTKLEDSAMYFCASEGTESGYQPQHFGDGTRLSIL.

The J gene is TRBJ1-2, the V gene TRBV13; 8 nucleotides align to TRBD1. V shed 5 bases and J 7 bases; nucleotides not matched to a gene: 9. This CDR3 has 14 residues. CDR1 is PRHDT, CDR2 FYEKMQ, per germline (reference sequence). Here the CDR3 reads CASSILGQGGGYTF. The CDR3, as DNA: TGTGCCAGCAGCATTCTCGGACAGGGAGGTGGCTACACCTTC.

Within the sample, this clone is medium-sized. This chain connects TRBV29-1 to TRBJ1-2, with a tentative D call TRBD1 (5 bases). Germline V lookup: CDR1 SQVTM, CDR2 ANQGSEA. The V and J ends lost 3 bases and 5 bases respectively, with 7 bases between them. This CDR3 is built from 11 residues. CDR3 in DNA: TGCAGCGTTGAGGAGGGGTATGGCTACACCTTC. Amino acid sequence: CSVEEGYGYTF. The full variable domain, rest sourced from reference TRBV29-1 and TRBJ1-2, is SAVISQKPSRDICQRGTSLTIQCQVDSQVTMMFWYRQQPGQSLTLIATANQGSEATYESGFVIDKFPISRPNLTFSTLTVSNMSPEDSSIYLCSVEEGYGYTFGSGTRLTVV.

In the case of this clone: One junction end does not reproduce the germline sequence, and a read error may be involved. The chain joins TRBV29-1 to TRBJ1-1; D call uncertain. CDR3 length equals 11 residues. Germline assignment: CDR1 SQVTM and CDR2 ANQGSEA. The CDR3 reads CSAEVNTEAFF. CDR3 nucleotides: TGCAGCGCTGAAGTAAACACTGAAGCTTTCTTT.